One T cell receptor (beta chain) is described in this entry. Germline CDR1 LNHDA, CDR2 SQIVND (reference sequence). V was shortened by 3 bases and J by 5 bases, with 13 bases between the two germline ends. The CDR3 covers 14 residues. Enrollees, roughly 18 to 90 years old, lived in approximately 25 US areas. Allocation to cohorts depended on clinical history reported by the participants. How the authors handled the data: Scientists estimated how many nucleated cells there were by amplifying reference gene primers. Data came from immunoSEQ multiplex PCR; TCRdb stores just in-frame clones and leaves some out. V, J and clone size were drawn from that table, and D and trimming were deduced from the DNA. Of about 170,000 clones in the sample, less than 90% were seen once. The data originate from a study of blood T cell repertoires in COVID-19. The wider study: Samples representing acute and convalescent COVID-19 were sourced from the United States, Italy and Spain.

The rearrangement links TRBV19 to TRBJ2-5; D remains ambiguous. This clonotype was obtained from a human donor with acute COVID-19. The donor label of this sample is uncertain. The sequencing input was PBMCs or T cells enriched from blood (not recorded which). The CDR3: CASSMWSRSETQYF. The CDR3 DNA is TGTGCCAGTAGTATGTGGTCTAGATCTGAGACCCAGTACTTC. The full variable domain, completed using reference TRBV19 and TRBJ2-5, is DGGITQSPKYLFRKEGQNVTLSCEQNLNHDAMYWYRQDPGQGLRLIYYSQIVNDFQKGDIAEGYSVSREKKESFPLTVTSAQKNPTAFYLCASSMWSRSETQYFGPGTRLLVL.